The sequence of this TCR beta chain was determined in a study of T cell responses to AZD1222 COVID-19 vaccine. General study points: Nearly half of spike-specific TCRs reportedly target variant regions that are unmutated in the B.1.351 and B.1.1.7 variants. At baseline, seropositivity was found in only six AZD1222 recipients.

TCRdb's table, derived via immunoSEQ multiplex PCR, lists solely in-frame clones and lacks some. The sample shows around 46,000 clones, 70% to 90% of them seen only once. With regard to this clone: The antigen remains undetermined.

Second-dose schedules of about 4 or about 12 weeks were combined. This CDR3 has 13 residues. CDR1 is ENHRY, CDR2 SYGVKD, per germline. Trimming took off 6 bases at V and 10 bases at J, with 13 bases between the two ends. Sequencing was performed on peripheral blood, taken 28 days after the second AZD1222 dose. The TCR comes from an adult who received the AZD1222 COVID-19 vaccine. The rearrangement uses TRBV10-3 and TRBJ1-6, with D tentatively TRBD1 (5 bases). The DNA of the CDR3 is TGTGCCATCAGGGAGGGGCAAGGATCACCCCTCCACTTT. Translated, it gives CAIREGQGSPLHF.